This T cell receptor beta chain appears in the sequencing data of a study of spatial heterogeneity in lung cancer. In TCRdb, the 5' RACE reads were re-called with MiXCR into one record per CDR3 protein. Counted here are about 90,000 distinct CDR3 sequences, 7.5% to 10% occurring once; the ten biggest clones make up about 7.1%. Sample time point: sample taken at primary tumor resection. Unsorted whole RNA of tumor, nontumor lung or frozen PBMC was sequenced. The donors comprised about 70 untreated early-stage non-small cell lung cancer patients. This clonotype was recorded many times. This clonotype originated in a male donor with early-stage non-small cell lung cancer. The sample was PBMCs, taken at surgery.

The CDR3, as DNA: TGCGCCAGCAGCTTCGGACAGGGATATGGCTACACCTTC. Translating it yields CASSFGQGYGYTF. The V gene is TRBV5-1, the J gene TRBJ1-2; 8 bases line up with TRBD1. Germline V lookup: CDR1 SGHRS, CDR2 YFSETQ. This CDR3 has 13 amino acids. The junction had 2 bases not matched to a gene; V was cut back by 2 bases and J by 5 bases.